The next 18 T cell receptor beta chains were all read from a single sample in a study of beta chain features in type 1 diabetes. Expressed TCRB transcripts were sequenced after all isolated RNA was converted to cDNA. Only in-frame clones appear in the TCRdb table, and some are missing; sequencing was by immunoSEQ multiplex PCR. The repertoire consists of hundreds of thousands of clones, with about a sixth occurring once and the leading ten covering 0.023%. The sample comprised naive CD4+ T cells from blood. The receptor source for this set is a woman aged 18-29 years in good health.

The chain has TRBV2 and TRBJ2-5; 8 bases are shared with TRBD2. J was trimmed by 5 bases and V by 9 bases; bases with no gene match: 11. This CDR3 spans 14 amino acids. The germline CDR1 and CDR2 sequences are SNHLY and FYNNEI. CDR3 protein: CASLPYGRGETQYF. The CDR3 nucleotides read TGTGCCAGTCTACCCTACGGGAGGGGTGAGACCCAGTACTTC.

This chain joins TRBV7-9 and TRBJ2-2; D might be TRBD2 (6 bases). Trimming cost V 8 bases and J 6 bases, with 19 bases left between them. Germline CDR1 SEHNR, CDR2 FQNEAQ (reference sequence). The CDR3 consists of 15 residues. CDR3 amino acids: CASPKRAEGSGELFF. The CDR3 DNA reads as TGTGCCAGCCCCAAGCGGGCAGAGGGATCCGGGGAGCTGTTTTTT.

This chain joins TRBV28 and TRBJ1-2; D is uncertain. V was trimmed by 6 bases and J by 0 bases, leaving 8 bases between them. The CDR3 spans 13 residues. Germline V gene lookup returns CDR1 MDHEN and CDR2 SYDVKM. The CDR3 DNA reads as TGTGCCAGCAGGACCTCGGCTAACTATGGCTACACCTTC. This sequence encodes CASRTSANYGYTF.

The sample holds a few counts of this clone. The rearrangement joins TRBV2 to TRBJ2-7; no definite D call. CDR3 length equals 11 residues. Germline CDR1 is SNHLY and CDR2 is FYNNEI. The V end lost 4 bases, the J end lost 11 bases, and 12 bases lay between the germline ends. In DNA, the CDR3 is TGTGCCAGCAGTGCTTCTTTGGGCGAGTACTTC. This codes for CASSASLGEYF.

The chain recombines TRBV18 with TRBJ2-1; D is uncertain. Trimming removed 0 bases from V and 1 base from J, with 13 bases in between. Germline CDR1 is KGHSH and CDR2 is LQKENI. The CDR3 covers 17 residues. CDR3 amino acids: CASSPPNTLSSYNEQFF. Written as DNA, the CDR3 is TGTGCCAGCTCACCACCTAATACCCTTTCATCCTACAATGAGCAGTTCTTC.

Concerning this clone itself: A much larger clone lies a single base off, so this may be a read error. The CDR3 coding sequence is TGTGCCAGCAGCTTCCAAGAGACCCAGTACTTC. As protein: CASSFQETQYF. This rearrangement joins TRBV13 to TRBJ2-5; D remains ambiguous. The CDR3 contains 11 residues. V was shortened by 3 bases and J by 1 base, with 0 bases between the two germline ends. The germline gives CDR1 PRHDT, CDR2 FYEKMQ (reference sequence).

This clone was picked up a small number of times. The CDR3 region is CASSVGLPYEQYF. DNA for the CDR3: TGTGCCAGCTCCGTTGGACTACCTTACGAGCAGTACTTC. J is TRBJ2-7 and V is TRBV18; tentatively, D is TRBD2 (6 bases). Trimming shortened V by 6 bases and J by 4 bases, and 13 bases separated the two germline ends. CDR3 length equals 13 residues. The V gene's germline CDR1 is KGHSH and CDR2 LQKENI.

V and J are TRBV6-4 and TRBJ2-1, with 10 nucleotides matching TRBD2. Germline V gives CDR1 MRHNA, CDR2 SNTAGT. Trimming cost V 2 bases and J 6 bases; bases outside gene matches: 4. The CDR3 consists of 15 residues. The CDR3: CASSDLAGARNEQFF. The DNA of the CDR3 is TGTGCCAGCAGTGACCTAGCGGGGGCCCGCAATGAGCAGTTCTTC.

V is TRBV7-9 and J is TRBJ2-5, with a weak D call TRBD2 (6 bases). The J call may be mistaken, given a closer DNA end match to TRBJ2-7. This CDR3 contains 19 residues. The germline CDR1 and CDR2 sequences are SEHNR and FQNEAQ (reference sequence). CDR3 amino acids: CASSLGGPAALGTVDEQYF. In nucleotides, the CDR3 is TGTGCCAGCAGCTTGGGAGGTCCCGCAGCCCTCGGGACGGTAGACGAGCAGTACTTC.

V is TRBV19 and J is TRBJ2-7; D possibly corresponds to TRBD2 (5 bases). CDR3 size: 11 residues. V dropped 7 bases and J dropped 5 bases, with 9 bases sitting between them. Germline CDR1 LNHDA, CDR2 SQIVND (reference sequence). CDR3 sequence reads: CASTGENEQYF. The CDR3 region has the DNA TGTGCCAGTACTGGGGAGAACGAGCAGTACTTC.

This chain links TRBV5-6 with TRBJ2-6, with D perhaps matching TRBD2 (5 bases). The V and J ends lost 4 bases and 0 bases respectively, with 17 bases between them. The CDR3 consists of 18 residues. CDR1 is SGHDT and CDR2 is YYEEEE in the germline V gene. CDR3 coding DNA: TGTGCCAGCAGCAAACCTTTCGGGAACAGCTCTGGGGCCAACGTCCTGACTTTC. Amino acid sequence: CASSKPFGNSSGANVLTF. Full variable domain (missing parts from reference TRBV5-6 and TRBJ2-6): DAGVTQSPTHLIKTRGQQVTLRCSPKSGHDTVSWYQQALGQGPQFIFQYYEEEERQRGNFPDRFSGHQFPNYSSELNVNALLLGDSALYLCASSKPFGNSSGANVLTFGAGSRLTVL.

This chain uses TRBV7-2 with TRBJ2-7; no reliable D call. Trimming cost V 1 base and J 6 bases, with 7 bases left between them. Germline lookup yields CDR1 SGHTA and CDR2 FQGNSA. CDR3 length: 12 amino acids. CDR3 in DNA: TGTGCCAGCAGCTTAGATATGGGCGAGCAGTACTTC. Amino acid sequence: CASSLDMGEQYF.

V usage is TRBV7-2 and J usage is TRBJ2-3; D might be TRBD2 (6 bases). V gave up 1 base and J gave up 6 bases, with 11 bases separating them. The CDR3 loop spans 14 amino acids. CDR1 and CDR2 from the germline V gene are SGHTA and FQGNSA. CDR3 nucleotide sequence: TGTGCCAGCAGCTTAGAACTAGCTCCCGATACGCAGTATTTT. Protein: CASSLELAPDTQYF.

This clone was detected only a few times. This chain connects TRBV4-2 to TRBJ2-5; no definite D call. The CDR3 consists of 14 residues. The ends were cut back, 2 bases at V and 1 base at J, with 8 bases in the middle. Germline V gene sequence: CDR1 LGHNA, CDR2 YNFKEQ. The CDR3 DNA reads TGTGCCAGCAGCCAAACCGACTTCCAAGAGACCCAGTACTTC. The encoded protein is CASSQTDFQETQYF.

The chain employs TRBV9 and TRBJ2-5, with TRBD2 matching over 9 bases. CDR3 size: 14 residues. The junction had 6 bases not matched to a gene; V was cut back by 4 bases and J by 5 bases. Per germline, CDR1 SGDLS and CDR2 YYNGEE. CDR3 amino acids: CASSPGTSTETQYF. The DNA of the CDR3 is TGTGCCAGCAGCCCAGGGACTAGCACTGAGACCCAGTACTTC.

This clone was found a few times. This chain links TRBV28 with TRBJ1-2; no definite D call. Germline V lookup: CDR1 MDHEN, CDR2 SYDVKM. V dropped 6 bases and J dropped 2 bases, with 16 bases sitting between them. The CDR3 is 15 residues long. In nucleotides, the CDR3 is TGTGCCAGCAGCAGAGTACAAAGAATAAACTATGGCTACACCTTC. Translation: CASSRVQRINYGYTF.

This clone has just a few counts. The CDR3 sequence is CASSPPSSKGETQYF. CDR3 bases: TGTGCCAGCTCACCGCCCTCCTCTAAGGGGGAGACCCAGTACTTC. The chain is built from TRBV18 and TRBJ2-5, with TRBD1 as a possible D gene (5 bases). Germline CDR1 and CDR2: KGHSH and LQKENI. The CDR3 is 15 amino acids. Trimming took off 3 bases at V and 5 bases at J, with 16 bases between the two ends.

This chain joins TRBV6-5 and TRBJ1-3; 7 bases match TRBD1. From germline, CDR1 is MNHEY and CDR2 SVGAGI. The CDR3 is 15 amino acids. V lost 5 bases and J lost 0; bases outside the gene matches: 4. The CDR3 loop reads CASSRDSHSGNTIYF. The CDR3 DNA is TGTGCCAGCAGTCGGGACAGCCACTCTGGAAACACCATATATTTT.